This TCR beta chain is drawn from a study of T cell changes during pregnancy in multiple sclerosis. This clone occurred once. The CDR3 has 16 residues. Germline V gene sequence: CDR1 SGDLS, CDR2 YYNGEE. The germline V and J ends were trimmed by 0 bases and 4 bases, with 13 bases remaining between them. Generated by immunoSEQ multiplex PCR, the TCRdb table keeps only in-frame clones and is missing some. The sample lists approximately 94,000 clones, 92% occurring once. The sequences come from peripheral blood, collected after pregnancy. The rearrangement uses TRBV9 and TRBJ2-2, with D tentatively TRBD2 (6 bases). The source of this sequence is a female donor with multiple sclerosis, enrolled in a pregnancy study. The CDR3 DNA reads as TGTGCCAGCAGCGTAGCCCCAGCGGGTAGCACCGGGGAGCTGTTTTTT. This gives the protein CASSVAPAGSTGELFF.